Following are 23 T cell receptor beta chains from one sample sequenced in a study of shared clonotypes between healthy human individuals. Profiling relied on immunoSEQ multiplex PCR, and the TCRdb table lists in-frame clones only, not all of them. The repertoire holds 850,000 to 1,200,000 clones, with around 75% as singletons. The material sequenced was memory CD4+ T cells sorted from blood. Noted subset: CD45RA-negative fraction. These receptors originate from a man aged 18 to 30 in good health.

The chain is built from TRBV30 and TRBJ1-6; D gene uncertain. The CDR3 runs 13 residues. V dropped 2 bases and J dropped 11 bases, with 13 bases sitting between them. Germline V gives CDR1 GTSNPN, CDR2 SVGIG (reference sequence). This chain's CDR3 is CAWSREGLAPLHF. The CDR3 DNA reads TGTGCCTGGAGTAGAGAAGGGCTGGCACCCCTCCACTTT.

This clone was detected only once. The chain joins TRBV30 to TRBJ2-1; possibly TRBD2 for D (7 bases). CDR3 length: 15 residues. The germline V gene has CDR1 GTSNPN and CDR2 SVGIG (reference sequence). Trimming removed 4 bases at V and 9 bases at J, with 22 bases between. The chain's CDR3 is CAWKPRLGGEGEQFF. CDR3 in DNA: TGTGCCTGGAAGCCGCGGCTAGGGGGGGAGGGTGAGCAGTTCTTC.

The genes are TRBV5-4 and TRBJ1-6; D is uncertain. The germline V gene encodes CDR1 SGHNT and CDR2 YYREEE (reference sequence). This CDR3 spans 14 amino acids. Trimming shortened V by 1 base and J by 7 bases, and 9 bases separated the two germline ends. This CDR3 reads CASSLPGSNSPLHF. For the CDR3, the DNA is TGTGCCAGCAGCTTGCCAGGTTCCAATTCACCCCTCCACTTT. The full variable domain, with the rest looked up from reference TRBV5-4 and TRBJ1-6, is ETGVTQSPTHLIKTRGQQVTLRCSSQSGHNTVSWYQQALGQGPQFIFQYYREEENGRGNFPPRFSGLQFPNYSSELNVNALELDDSALYLCASSLPGSNSPLHFGNGTRLTVT.

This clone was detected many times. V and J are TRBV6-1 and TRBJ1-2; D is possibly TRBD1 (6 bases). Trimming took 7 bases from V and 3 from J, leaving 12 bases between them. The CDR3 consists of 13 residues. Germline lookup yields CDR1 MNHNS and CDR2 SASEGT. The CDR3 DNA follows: TGTGCCAGCATTTGGGGGCAGGACTATGGCTACACCTTC. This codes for CASIWGQDYGYTF.

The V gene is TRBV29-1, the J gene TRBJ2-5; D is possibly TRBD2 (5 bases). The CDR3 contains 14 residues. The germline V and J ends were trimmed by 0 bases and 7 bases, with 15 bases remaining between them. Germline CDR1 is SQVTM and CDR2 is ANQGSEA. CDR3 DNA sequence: TGCAGCGTTGAAGATCGGGGAGTTATGGGGACCCAGTACTTC. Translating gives CSVEDRGVMGTQYF.

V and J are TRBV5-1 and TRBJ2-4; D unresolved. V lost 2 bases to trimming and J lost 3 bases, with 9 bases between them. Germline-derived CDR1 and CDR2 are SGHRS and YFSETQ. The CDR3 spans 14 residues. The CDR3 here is CASSLGLDKNIQYF. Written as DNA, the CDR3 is TGCGCCAGCAGCTTAGGGTTGGACAAAAACATTCAGTACTTC. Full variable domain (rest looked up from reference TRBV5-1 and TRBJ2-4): KAGVTQTPRYLIKTRGQQVTLSCSPISGHRSVSWYQQTPGQGLQFLFEYFSETQRNKGNFPGRFSGRQFSNSRSEMNVSTLELGDSALYLCASSLGLDKNIQYFGAGTRLSVL.

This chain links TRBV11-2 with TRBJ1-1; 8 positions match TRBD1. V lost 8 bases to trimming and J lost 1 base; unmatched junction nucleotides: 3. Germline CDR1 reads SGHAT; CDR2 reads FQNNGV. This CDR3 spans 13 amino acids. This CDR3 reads CASGGQANTEAFF. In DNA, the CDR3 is TGTGCCAGCGGGGGACAGGCGAACACTGAAGCTTTCTTT.

CDR3 nucleotides: TGTGCCAGCCGAAAGCAGGGGGCCTACACCGGGGAGCTGTTTTTT. Its translation: CASRKQGAYTGELFF. The V call is TRBV6-5, the J call TRBJ2-2; TRBD1 aligns across 8 bases. CDR3 length: 15 amino acids. Germline trimming cut 8 bases from V and 3 bases from J; bases unmatched to any gene: 8. Germline values: CDR1 MNHEY, CDR2 SVGAGI.

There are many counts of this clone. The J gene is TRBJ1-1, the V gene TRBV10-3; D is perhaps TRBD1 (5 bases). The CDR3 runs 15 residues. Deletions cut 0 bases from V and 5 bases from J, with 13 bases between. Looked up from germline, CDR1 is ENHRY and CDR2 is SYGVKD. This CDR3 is CAISESLGRQTEAFF. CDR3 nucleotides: TGTGCCATCAGTGAGTCCTTGGGGCGGCAAACTGAAGCTTTCTTT.

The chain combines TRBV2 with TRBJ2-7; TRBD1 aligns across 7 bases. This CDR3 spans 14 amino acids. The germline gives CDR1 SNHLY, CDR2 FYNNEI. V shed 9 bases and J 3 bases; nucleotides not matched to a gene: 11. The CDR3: CASSPDRVNYEQYF. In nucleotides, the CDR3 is TGTGCCAGTAGTCCCGACAGGGTTAACTACGAGCAGTACTTC.

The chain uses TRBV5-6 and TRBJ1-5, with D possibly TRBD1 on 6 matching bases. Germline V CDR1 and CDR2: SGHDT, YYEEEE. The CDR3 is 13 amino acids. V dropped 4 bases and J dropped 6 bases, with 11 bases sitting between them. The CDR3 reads CASSQRGGQPQHF. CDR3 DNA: TGTGCCAGCAGCCAGCGAGGGGGTCAGCCCCAGCATTTT.

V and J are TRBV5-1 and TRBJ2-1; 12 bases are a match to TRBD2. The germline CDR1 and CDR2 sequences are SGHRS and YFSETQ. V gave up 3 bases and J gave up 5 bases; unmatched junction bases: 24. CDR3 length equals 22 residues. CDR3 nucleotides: TGCGCCAGCAGCTCTCCGCCGCCCAGGGGAAAACTAGCGGGAGGAAGGGACAATGAGCAGTTCTTC. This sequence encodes CASSSPPPRGKLAGGRDNEQFF.

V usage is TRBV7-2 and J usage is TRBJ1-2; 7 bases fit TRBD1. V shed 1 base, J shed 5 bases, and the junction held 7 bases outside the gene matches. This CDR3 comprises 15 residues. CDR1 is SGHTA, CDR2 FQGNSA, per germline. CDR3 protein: CASSLDEDRTYGYTF. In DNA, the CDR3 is TGTGCCAGCAGCTTAGACGAGGACAGGACTTATGGCTACACCTTC.

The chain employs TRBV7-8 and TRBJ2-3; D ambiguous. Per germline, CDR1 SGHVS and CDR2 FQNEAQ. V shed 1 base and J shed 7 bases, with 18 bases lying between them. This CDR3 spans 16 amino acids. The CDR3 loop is CASSLGLTSGTYTQYF. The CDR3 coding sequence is TGTGCCAGCAGCTTAGGACTCACCTCAGGAACGTATACGCAGTATTTT.

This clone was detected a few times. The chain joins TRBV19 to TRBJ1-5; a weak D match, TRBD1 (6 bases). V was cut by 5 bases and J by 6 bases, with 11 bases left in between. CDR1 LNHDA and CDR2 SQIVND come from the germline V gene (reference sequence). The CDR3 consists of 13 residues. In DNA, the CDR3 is TGTGCCAGTAGTGCACAGGGATCTCAGCCCCAGCATTTT. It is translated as CASSAQGSQPQHF.

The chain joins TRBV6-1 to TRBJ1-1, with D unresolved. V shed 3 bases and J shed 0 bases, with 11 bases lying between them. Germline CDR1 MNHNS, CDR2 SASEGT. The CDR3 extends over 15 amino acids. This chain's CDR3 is CASSDGGLMNTEAFF. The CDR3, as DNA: TGTGCCAGCAGTGATGGAGGACTGATGAACACTGAAGCTTTCTTT.

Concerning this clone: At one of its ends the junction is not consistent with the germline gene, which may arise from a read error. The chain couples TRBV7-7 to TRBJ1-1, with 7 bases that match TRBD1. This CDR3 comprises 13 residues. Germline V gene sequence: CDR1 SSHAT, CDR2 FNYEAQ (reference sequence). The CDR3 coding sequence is TGTGCTAGCAGCCAAGACAGGGCTGCTGAAGCTTTCTTT. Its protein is CASSQDRAAEAFF.

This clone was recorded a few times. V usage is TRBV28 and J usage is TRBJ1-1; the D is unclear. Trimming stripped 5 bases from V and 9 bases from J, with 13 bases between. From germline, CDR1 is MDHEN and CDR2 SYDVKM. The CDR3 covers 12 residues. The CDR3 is CASSDRTRQAFF. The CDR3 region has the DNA TGTGCCAGCAGTGATCGTACCCGCCAAGCTTTCTTT.

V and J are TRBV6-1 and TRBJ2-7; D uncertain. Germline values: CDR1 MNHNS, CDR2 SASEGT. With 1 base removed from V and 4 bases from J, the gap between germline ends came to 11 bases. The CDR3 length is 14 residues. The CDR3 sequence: CASSEVRVGYEQYF. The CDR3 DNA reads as TGTGCCAGCAGTGAAGTTAGGGTGGGTTACGAGCAGTACTTC.

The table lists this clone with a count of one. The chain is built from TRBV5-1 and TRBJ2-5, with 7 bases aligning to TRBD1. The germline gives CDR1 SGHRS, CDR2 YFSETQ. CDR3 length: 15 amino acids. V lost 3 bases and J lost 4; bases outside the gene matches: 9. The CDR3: CASSSKTGHGETQYF. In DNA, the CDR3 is TGCGCCAGCAGCTCGAAGACAGGGCATGGAGAGACCCAGTACTTC.

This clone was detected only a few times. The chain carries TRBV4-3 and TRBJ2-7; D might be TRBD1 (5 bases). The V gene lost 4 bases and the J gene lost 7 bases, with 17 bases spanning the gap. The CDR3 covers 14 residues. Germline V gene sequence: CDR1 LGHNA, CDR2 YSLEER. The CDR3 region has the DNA TGCGCCAGCAGCCCCCCCCCAGGGATTCGGGAGCAGTACTTC. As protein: CASSPPPGIREQYF.

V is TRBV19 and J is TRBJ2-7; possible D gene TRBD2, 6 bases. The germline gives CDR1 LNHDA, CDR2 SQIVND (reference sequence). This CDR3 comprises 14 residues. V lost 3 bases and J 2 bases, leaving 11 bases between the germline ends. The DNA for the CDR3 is TGTGCCAGTAGTATCGGGAGCGCTACCTACGAGCAGTACTTC. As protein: CASSIGSATYEQYF.

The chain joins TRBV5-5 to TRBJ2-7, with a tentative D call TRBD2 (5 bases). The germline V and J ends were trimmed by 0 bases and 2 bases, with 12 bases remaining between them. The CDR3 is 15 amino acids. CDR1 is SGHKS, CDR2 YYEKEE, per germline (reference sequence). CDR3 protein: CASSLAPGITYEQYF. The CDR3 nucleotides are TGTGCCAGCAGCTTGGCCCCCGGGATTACCTACGAGCAGTACTTC.